This paragraph covers one T cell receptor beta chain sequence. Its antigen is not known. The source of the sample is a study of somatic mutations in cytotoxic T cells in rheumatoid arthritis. Findings of the study overall: Between rheumatoid arthritis patients and age-matched healthy controls, CD8+ T-cell clonality showed no significant difference.

The protocol was immunoSEQ multiplex PCR, while the TCRdb copy is restricted to in-frame clones and leaves out a portion. Here the sample spans about 11,000 clones, roughly 78% being singletons. V shed 3 bases, J shed 6 bases, and the junction held 7 bases outside the gene matches. Germline V gives CDR1 MRHNA, CDR2 SNTAGT. This CDR3 has 15 amino acids. The TCR sequence derives from an adult with rheumatoid arthritis. Source material: CD8+ T cells sorted from blood. The chain uses TRBV6-4 and TRBJ2-3; 9 bases agree with TRBD2. In nucleotides, the CDR3 is TGTGCCAGCAGTGAGGTAGCGGGGGAAGGGGATACGCAGTATTTT. It is translated as CASSEVAGEGDTQYF.